Included here is one T cell receptor beta chain sequence, with context. Its specificity is not known. TCR beta CDR3 amplification used RNA transcripts. HTBI primers were employed in first-round RT-PCR, then a second-round multiplex PCR followed. TCRdb re-called the multiplex PCR reads with MiXCR, one entry per CDR3 protein. The sample lists approximately 160,000 distinct CDR3 sequences; around two fifths were seen once. This record comes from a study of Graves' ophthalmopathy and Graves' hyperthyroidism. Regarding the study as a whole: Blood shared most expanded thyroid clonotypes above 0.001 frequency.

The germline V gene encodes CDR1 MNHEY and CDR2 SVGEGT. CDR3 length: 11 residues. The V gene lost 4 bases and the J gene lost 10 bases, with 10 bases spanning the gap. The chain joins TRBV6-2 or TRBV6-3 to TRBJ1-1; D is undetermined. The sequencing input was peripheral blood. The TCR comes from a man younger than 40 with Graves' ophthalmopathy. CDR3 sequence: CASSFGVRAFF. CDR3 sequence (DNA): TGTGCCAGCAGTTTCGGGGTGAGAGCTTTCTTT.